The rows below give T cell receptor beta chains drawn from one sample of a study of T cells in Graves' hyperthyroidism and ophthalmopathy. TCRdb reanalysed the multiplex PCR reads using MiXCR and keeps one entry per CDR3 protein. Of about 300,000 distinct CDR3 sequences listed, roughly 13% are singletons. The material sequenced was blood. All receptors come from a woman in her thirties or forties with Graves' hyperthyroidism. Both conserved end residues are part of each CDR3. D genes are given only for firm matches. Some rows have no size entry. The others give once, few or many, or a class for an expanded clone.

D	size	V	J	CDR3	DNA
TRBD2	many	TRBV24-1	TRBJ2-1	CATSEAGTSGRRNEQFF	TGTGCCACCAGTGAGGCCGGGACTAGCGGGAGGAGGAATGAGCAGTTCTTC
.	many	TRBV30	TRBJ2-1	CAWIRGRSSYNEQFF	TGTGCCTGGATAAGAGGGAGGAGCTCCTACAATGAGCAGTTCTTC
TRBD1	many	TRBV6-1	TRBJ2-5	CASSDWDREKTQYF	TGTGCCAGCAGCGATTGGGACAGGGAGAAGACCCAGTACTTC
.	.	TRBV29-1	TRBJ2-3	CSVEVRVGTDTQYF	TGCAGCGTTGAAGTTAGGGTGGGGACAGATACGCAGTATTTT
TRBD2	many	TRBV10-3	TRBJ2-3	CAISELAGQDTQYF	TGTGCCATCAGTGAGTTAGCGGGTCAGGATACGCAGTATTTT
.	.	TRBV20-1	TRBJ2-3	CSARDHRTDTQYF	TGCAGTGCTAGGGATCACAGAACAGATACGCAGTATTTT
TRBD1	.	TRBV3-1	TRBJ1-5	CASSQEKTGESKSKPQHF	TGTGCCAGCAGCCAAGAAAAGACAGGGGAAAGTAAGTCGAAGCCCCAGCATTTT
.	.	TRBV15	TRBJ2-5	CATSRDWRSGVEETQYF	TGTGCCACCAGCAGAGATTGGCGTAGCGGAGTAGAAGAGACCCAGTACTTC
.	many	TRBV20-1	TRBJ1-1	CSASDSEAFF	TGCAGTGCTAGTGACAGTGAAGCTTTCTTT
.	many	TRBV27	TRBJ1-1	CASSFGQLNTEAFF	TGTGCCAGCAGTTTTGGGCAGCTGAACACTGAAGCTTTCTTT
TRBD2	.	TRBV7-2	TRBJ2-5	CASSLVLAGEYQETQYF	TGTGCCAGCAGCTTAGTTTTAGCGGGAGAGTACCAAGAGACCCAGTACTTC
.	many	TRBV13	TRBJ1-2	CASREGYYGYTF	TGTGCCAGCAGGGAGGGTTACTATGGCTACACCTTC
TRBD2	many	TRBV6-1	TRBJ2-7	CASRSGRAATSEQYF	TGTGCCAGCAGGAGCGGGAGGGCCGCTACGTCCGAGCAGTACTTC
TRBD2	many	TRBV18	TRBJ2-3	CASSPGLAGPGDTQYF	TGTGCCAGCTCCCCGGGACTAGCGGGTCCAGGGGATACGCAGTATTTT
.	few	TRBV19	TRBJ2-1	CASRDSSNYNEQFF	TGTGCCAGTAGGGACTCTTCTAACTACAATGAGCAGTTCTTC
.	many	TRBV27	TRBJ1-5	CASSPRGNQPQHF	TGTGCCAGCAGTCCCCGAGGCAATCAGCCCCAGCATTTT
.	.	TRBV20-1	TRBJ2-2	CSADPDSSNTGELFF	TGCAGTGCTGATCCCGACAGTTCGAACACCGGGGAGCTGTTTTTT
TRBD2	few	TRBV4-2	TRBJ2-7	CASSQDALAGSLRASEQYF	TGTGCCAGCAGCCAAGACGCCCTAGCGGGATCGCTAAGGGCGTCCGAGCAGTACTTC
.	.	TRBV7-9	TRBJ2-7	CASSRETTYEQYF	TGTGCCAGCAGCCGGGAGACAACCTACGAGCAGTACTTC
.	many	TRBV7-9	TRBJ1-2	CASSFAGGYTF	TGTGCCAGCAGCTTTGCAGGTGGCTACACCTTC
.	few	TRBV6-6	TRBJ1-4	CASSYMGGEKLFF	TGTGCCAGCAGTTACATGGGGGGCGAAAAACTGTTTTTT
.	.	TRBV7-9	TRBJ1-1	CASSLAGAWEAFF	TGTGCCAGCAGCTTGGCGGGGGCGTGGGAAGCTTTCTTT
TRBD1	.	TRBV29-1	TRBJ2-5	CSVERGQGTQTQYF	TGCAGCGTTGAACGGGGACAGGGTACACAGACCCAGTACTTC
.	many	TRBV6-1	TRBJ2-7	CASSVESSYEQYF	TGTGCCAGCAGCGTAGAGAGCTCCTACGAGCAGTACTTC
TRBD2	.	TRBV7-2	TRBJ2-2	CASSLDLAGLNTGELFF	TGTGCCAGCAGCTTAGACCTAGCGGGACTGAACACCGGGGAGCTGTTTTTT
.	few	TRBV7-9	TRBJ1-1	CASSLVGTTEAFF	TGTGCCAGCAGCTTGGTAGGGACTACTGAAGCTTTCTTT
TRBD1	many	TRBV10-3	TRBJ2-1	CAISKTGGNYNEQFF	TGTGCCATCAGTAAGACAGGGGGTAACTACAATGAGCAGTTCTTC
.	many	TRBV7-9	TRBJ1-2	CASSSSSNYGYTF	TGTGCCAGCAGCTCCAGCTCTAACTATGGCTACACCTTC
.	few	TRBV30	TRBJ2-7	CAWNLPGRRDYEQYF	TGTGCCTGGAATTTGCCCGGACGGAGGGACTACGAGCAGTACTTC
.	.	TRBV5-6	TRBJ1-1	CASSSIRNTEAFF	TGTGCCAGCAGCTCAATTAGGAACACTGAAGCTTTCTTT
.	many	TRBV11-2	TRBJ2-2	CASSLRGARAGELFF	TGTGCCAGCAGCTTAAGGGGCGCGAGGGCCGGGGAGCTGTTTTTT
TRBD2	many	TRBV28	TRBJ2-5	CASSKPRTSGTTKETQYF	TGTGCCAGCAGTAAACCCCGGACTAGCGGGACGACCAAAGAGACCCAGTACTTC
.	many	TRBV7-8	TRBJ2-7	CASSLGHTYEQYF	TGTGCCAGCAGCTTAGGCCACACCTACGAGCAGTACTTC
.	many	TRBV7-8	TRBJ1-2	CASSLVLGGARGYTF	TGTGCCAGCAGCCTTGTTTTGGGGGGGGCGCGCGGCTACACCTTC
.	few	TRBV30	TRBJ1-3	CAQTLPSGNTIYF	TGTGCCCAGACACTCCCGTCTGGAAACACCATATATTTT
.	many	TRBV27	TRBJ2-5	CASSYVAGSQETQYF	TGTGCCAGCAGTTATGTGGCGGGATCACAAGAGACCCAGTACTTC
.	many	TRBV6-1	TRBJ1-1	CASSFQRTANTEAFF	TGTGCCAGCAGTTTCCAGCGGACAGCCAACACTGAAGCTTTCTTT
.	many	TRBV6-1	TRBJ1-1	CASRSPTGYTEAFF	TGTGCCAGCAGGTCACCAACAGGGTACACTGAAGCTTTCTTT
.	many	TRBV2	TRBJ2-3	CASSELLASTDTQYF	TGTGCCAGCAGCGAACTACTAGCTTCCACAGATACGCAGTATTTT
.	many	TRBV28	TRBJ1-2	CASSLPTGTNYGYTF	TGTGCCAGCAGTTTGCCAACAGGGACTAACTATGGCTACACCTTC
.	many	TRBV2	TRBJ2-2	CASQPGLSTGELFF	TGTGCCAGCCAGCCGGGACTTTCAACCGGGGAGCTGTTTTTT
.	few	TRBV7-8	TRBJ2-3	CASSFGTSVGNQPQYF	TGTGCCAGCAGCTTCGGGACATCGGTTGGCAATCAGCCCCAGTATTTT
TRBD1	many	TRBV10-3	TRBJ1-4	CAISRTGGDEKLFF	TGTGCCATCAGTAGAACAGGGGGCGATGAAAAACTGTTTTTT
TRBD2	.	TRBV5-6	TRBJ2-2	CASSTWGRGSGELFF	TGTGCCAGCAGCACATGGGGGAGGGGATCCGGGGAGCTGTTTTTT
.	many	TRBV12-3/TRBV12-4	TRBJ1-5	CASSLVRNQPQHF	TGTGCCAGCAGTTTGGTCCGCAATCAGCCCCAGCATTTT